The clone carrying this TCR beta chain was recorded only once. The antigen remains unidentified. This sample is part of a study of T cell repertoires in cytomegalovirus infection. Study-level background: It was the public TCR beta signatures that indicated both CMV infection and matching HLA type.

The length of the CDR3 is 15 residues. V shed 9 bases and J 7 bases; nucleotides not matched to a gene: 12. Germline CDR1 and CDR2: LNHNV and YYDKDF (reference sequence). Using its own MiXCR run on the reads, TCRdb lists one record per CDR3 protein. The sample carries around 450,000 distinct CDR3 sequences, about 33% recorded once. The study's findings and limits: Dominant in the ex vivo response were TCR beta clonotypes restricted by HLA-C and specific for CMV. Adding up the frequency of public TCR beta families identified people who carried CMV plus the relevant HLA.

The sequencing input was PBMCs. The gene calls are TRBV15 and TRBJ2-2; 9 nucleotides align to TRBD1. The clonotype comes from a human donor in good health (CMV status not recorded). Some clones in this sample may be carry-over from other donors' samples. As DNA, the CDR3 is TGTGCCACAGATCCCGGGACAGGGTCCGGCGGGGAGCTGTTTTTT. Residues: CATDPGTGSGGELFF.